This T cell receptor beta chain is from a study of cytomegalovirus exposure and HLA in healthy donors. Study-level points and caveats: The authors enumerated some 160 TCR beta chains as linked to cytomegalovirus. It is likely that the observed cluster of highly shared sequence variants was a sequencing artifact.

Donors sampled were nominally healthy, though unrecorded immune exposures were likely. Germline lookup yields CDR1 ENHRY and CDR2 SYGVKD. V shed 5 bases and J shed 0 bases, with 11 bases lying between them. The CDR3 loop spans 14 amino acids. Use of 60 Vbeta and 13 Jbeta primers characterized the PCR. Sequencing used immunoSEQ multiplex PCR; TCRdb keeps in-frame clones, though not all of them. The top ten clones hold about 3.8% of a sample with around 100,000 clones, 75% to 90% of them seen once. Comments on this clone: Its antigen is not known.

The rearrangement uses TRBV10-3 and TRBJ2-7; possible D gene TRBD1, 5 bases. Source material: PBMCs. This receptor was taken from a man aged 25-45 years in good health and CMV-seronegative. The CDR3, as DNA: TGTGCCATCAGTATCAGGGAAAGCTCCTACGAGCAGTACTTC. Translating it yields CAISIRESSYEQYF.